These 20 T cell receptor beta chains were sequenced from one sample in a study of technical replicates of blood from a few donors. Some clones are missing from TCRdb's copy, which holds only in-frame ones; the method was immunoSEQ multiplex PCR. The sample yields 55,000 to 75,000 clones, 75% to 95% seen once. The sequencing sample was made of PBMCs. These receptors all stem from a human donor in good health. Some clones in this sample may be carry-over from other donors' samples.

This clone has just a few counts. This rearrangement joins TRBV6-1 to TRBJ2-5, with D possibly TRBD1 on 5 matching bases. Germline V gene lookup returns CDR1 MNHNS and CDR2 SASEGT. The CDR3 runs to 15 residues. Trimming cost V 0 bases and J 3 bases, with 11 bases left between them. CDR3 DNA: TGTGCCAGCAGTGAAGCAGGGGCAGGGAAAGAGACCCAGTACTTC. Translated, it gives CASSEAGAGKETQYF.

This sequence joins TRBV19 and TRBJ1-1; 11 bases map to TRBD1. Losses at the gene ends were 6 bases for V and 2 bases for J; bases not matched to a gene: 5. The germline gives CDR1 LNHDA, CDR2 SQIVND (reference sequence). This CDR3 comprises 15 residues. The CDR3 DNA sequence: TGTGCCAGTAGGGACAGGGGGCTCGGTAACACTGAAGCTTTCTTT. This codes for CASRDRGLGNTEAFF.

The CDR3 DNA reads TGTGCCAGCAGCGGGGGGGGAGCGCGAGACGTCGGGGAGCTGTTTTTT. Its translation: CASSGGGARDVGELFF. J is TRBJ2-2 and V is TRBV9, with 7 nucleotides matching TRBD2. The ends lost 3 bases at V and 7 bases at J; junction bases unmatched: 12. The CDR3 has 16 amino acids. From germline, CDR1 is SGDLS and CDR2 YYNGEE.

The chain joins TRBV5-4 to TRBJ2-3; 10 nucleotides line up with TRBD2. With 0 bases clipped from V and 4 bases from J, the junction kept 2 bases outside the gene matches. CDR1 SGHNT and CDR2 YYREEE come from the germline V gene (reference sequence). This CDR3 comprises 15 residues. Written as DNA, the CDR3 is TGTGCCAGCAGCTTGGGGCTAGCGGGGGCAGATACGCAGTATTTT. It translates to CASSLGLAGADTQYF.

This chain joins TRBV29-1 and TRBJ1-2, with 8 nucleotides matching TRBD1. The ends lost 0 bases at V and 7 bases at J; junction bases unmatched: 4. CDR3 length equals 13 residues. CDR1 SQVTM and CDR2 ANQGSEA come from the germline V gene. CDR3 coding DNA: TGCAGCGTTGAAGATCAGGGGGCGGGTGGCTACACCTTC. It yields the protein CSVEDQGAGGYTF. Together with reference TRBV29-1 and TRBJ1-2, the CDR3 gives the full variable domain: SAVISQKPSRDICQRGTSLTIQCQVDSQVTMMFWYRQQPGQSLTLIATANQGSEATYESGFVIDKFPISRPNLTFSTLTVSNMSPEDSSIYLCSVEDQGAGGYTFGSGTRLTVV.

V usage is TRBV7-3 and J usage is TRBJ2-3; D not resolved. Per the germline V gene, CDR1 is SGHTA and CDR2 is FQGTGA. This CDR3 region has 15 residues. The germline V and J ends were trimmed by 0 bases and 3 bases, with 10 bases remaining between them. The DNA for the CDR3 is TGTGCCAGCAGCTTAACCCGTGTCCAGACAGATACGCAGTATTTT. Protein: CASSLTRVQTDTQYF.

The rearrangement links TRBV18 to TRBJ1-4; unclear D gene. Germline V gives CDR1 KGHSH, CDR2 LQKENI. This CDR3 is 14 amino acids long. Trimming shortened V by 6 bases and J by 3 bases, and 11 bases separated the two germline ends. CDR3 in DNA: TGTGCCAGCTCTGTCGGAGCTCCTAATGAAAAACTGTTTTTT. Translated, it gives CASSVGAPNEKLFF. Filled out from reference TRBV18 and TRBJ1-4, the complete variable domain reads NAGVMQNPRHLVRRRGQEARLRCSPMKGHSHVYWYRQLPEEGLKFMVYLQKENIIDESGMPKERFSAEFPKEGPSILRIQQVVRGDSAAYFCASSVGAPNEKLFFGSGTQLSVL.

J is TRBJ1-1 and V is TRBV25-1; a possible D gene is TRBD1 (6 bases). Germline V gene data show CDR1 as MGHDK and CDR2 as SYGVNS. The CDR3 sequence is 15 residues long. V shed 2 bases and J shed 3 bases, with 13 bases lying between them. The chain's CDR3 is CASSEGGAGDTEAFF. CDR3 DNA sequence: TGTGCCAGCAGTGAAGGGGGGGCCGGGGACACTGAAGCTTTCTTT.

This sequence joins TRBV6-5 and TRBJ2-1; 15 nucleotides line up with TRBD2. CDR3 length: 15 residues. With 2 bases clipped from V and 11 bases from J, the junction kept 4 bases outside the gene matches. CDR1 MNHEY and CDR2 SVGAGI come from the germline V gene. The CDR3 DNA reads TGTGCCAGCAGTTACGGGGGACTAGCGGGGGGACAGCAGTTCTTC. Translating gives CASSYGGLAGGQQFF.

The V call is TRBV6-5, the J call TRBJ2-3, with TRBD2 matching 12 bases. This CDR3 contains 15 residues. Germline loops: CDR1 MNHEY, CDR2 SVGAGI. Trimming removed 6 bases from V and 6 bases from J; junction bases left unmatched: 7. The CDR3 loop is CASSRGLAGTDTQYF. The CDR3 coding sequence is TGTGCCAGCAGCCGAGGACTAGCGGGAACGGATACGCAGTATTTT.

The chain recombines TRBV7-3 with TRBJ2-1; 11 nucleotides agree with TRBD2. The CDR3 totals 16 residues. J lost 8 bases, V lost 1 base, and 7 bases had no gene match. Germline CDR1 reads SGHTA; CDR2 reads FQGTGA. CDR3 residues: CASSLSSGGDWDEQFF. The CDR3 bases are TGTGCCAGCAGCTTAAGTAGCGGGGGGGACTGGGATGAGCAGTTCTTC.

The chain combines TRBV6-5 with TRBJ1-6; 7 nucleotides line up with TRBD1. CDR3 length equals 15 residues. The germline V gene encodes CDR1 MNHEY and CDR2 SVGAGI. Trimming cost V 5 bases and J 10 bases; bases outside gene matches: 11. The CDR3 sequence is CASSRSTGFYSPLHF. In nucleotides, the CDR3 is TGTGCCAGCAGTAGATCGACAGGGTTTTACTCACCCCTCCACTTT.

The chain joins TRBV7-2 to TRBJ2-7, with D perhaps matching TRBD2 (6 bases). V gave up 3 bases and J gave up 7 bases, with 10 bases separating them. CDR3 length: 12 amino acids. Germline V gives CDR1 SGHTA, CDR2 FQGNSA. In DNA form, the CDR3 reads TGTGCCAGCAGCTTCGGGAGAGGGGAGCAGTACTTC. It encodes CASSFGRGEQYF.

The chain employs TRBV5-3 and TRBJ1-6; D possibly corresponds to TRBD1 (6 bases). TRBV5-3 is flagged as an ORF with uncertain function. Trimming cost V 0 bases and J 0 bases, with 19 bases left between them. This CDR3 spans 20 amino acids. CDR3: CARSLAVGQGPSSYNSPLHF. Here the CDR3 DNA reads TGTGCCAGAAGCTTGGCCGTCGGGCAGGGGCCGAGCTCCTATAATTCACCCCTCCACTTT.

The rearrangement uses TRBV5-6 and TRBJ2-7; perhaps TRBD2 as D (5 bases). The CDR3 runs to 13 residues. Per the germline V gene, CDR1 is SGHDT and CDR2 is YYEEEE. Trimming shortened V by 1 base and J by 1 base, and 6 bases separated the two germline ends. CDR3 sequence: CASSLRGSYEQYF. The CDR3 region has the DNA TGTGCCAGCAGCTTGCGGGGATCCTACGAGCAGTACTTC.

This clone was recorded once. The chain joins TRBV15 to TRBJ1-5, with TRBD1 matching 9 bases. The CDR3 extends over 15 amino acids. Per germline, CDR1 LNHNV and CDR2 YYDKDF (reference sequence). The V gene end was trimmed by 5 bases and the J gene end by 4 bases; junction bases not matched to a gene: 6. CDR3 nucleotide sequence: TGTGCCACCAGCGGCGGGACAGGGTATAATCAGCCCCAGCATTTT. Protein product: CATSGGTGYNQPQHF.

This clone has more than one count but fewer than ten. The same CDR3 arises from other DNA sequences in this sample as well. V usage is TRBV13 and J usage is TRBJ1-3; D call uncertain. The V end lost 1 base, the J end lost 0 bases, and 7 bases lay between the germline ends. CDR3 length equals 15 residues. CDR1 and CDR2 (germline): PRHDT, FYEKMQ (reference sequence). In DNA form, the CDR3 reads TGTGCCAGCAGCTTAGACAGCTCCTCTGGAAACACCATATATTTT. The encoded protein is CASSLDSSSGNTIYF.

The chain has TRBV14 and TRBJ1-2, with TRBD1 as a possible D gene (5 bases). The CDR3 spans 18 residues. Germline CDR1 SGHDN, CDR2 FVKESK. Between the trimmed V and J ends, which lost 4 bases and 5 bases, there was a span of 26 bases. CDR3 bases: TGTGCCAGCAGCCCCCTCTTCACCCGTCGGGGGATTGGTTATGGCTACACCTTC. It codes for CASSPLFTRRGIGYGYTF.

The chain combines TRBV19 with TRBJ1-5, with TRBD1 matching over 10 bases. This CDR3 spans 16 amino acids. V lost 3 bases to trimming and J lost 3 bases; unmatched junction nucleotides: 5. Germline loops: CDR1 LNHDA, CDR2 SQIVND (reference sequence). DNA of the CDR3: TGTGCCAGTAGTATCCCGGGACAGGGGTCCAATCAGCCCCAGCATTTT. This gives the protein CASSIPGQGSNQPQHF.

The V call is TRBV10-3, the J call TRBJ2-3; 12 bases align to TRBD2. From germline, CDR1 is ENHRY and CDR2 SYGVKD. The CDR3 runs 16 residues. Trimming cost V 2 bases and J 5 bases; bases outside gene matches: 5. The DNA for the CDR3 is TGTGCCATCAGTGAGCCGGGACTAGCGGGTCTAGATACGCAGTATTTT. It yields the protein CAISEPGLAGLDTQYF.